A selection of T cell receptor beta chains follows, all from one sample in a study of T cell clonotyping in hematopoietic cell transplantation. The method was immunoSEQ multiplex PCR; TCRdb's version includes in-frame clones alone and lacks a portion of them. The sample lists fewer than 70,000 clones; over 90% were seen once. The specimen sequenced was peripheral blood mononuclear cells. Receptors were obtained from a man in his forties or fifties in good health. Some clones in this sample may be carry-over from other donors' samples. Both conserved end residues are part of each CDR3. D genes are given only for firm matches.

j_call v_call cdr3_length d_call cdr3_nt cdr3_aa
TRBJ2-7 TRBV19 15 NA TGTGCCAGTAGTATAGCGATTTCAGAACGTTACGAGCAGTACTTC CASSIAISERYEQYF
TRBJ2-2 TRBV5-1 14 TRBD2 TGCGCCAGCAGCTTCTTAGCGGGTACCGGGGAGCTGTTTTTT CASSFLAGTGELFF
TRBJ1-2 TRBV28 14 NA TGTGCCAGCAGTTTACTGACAGGAAGGTATGGCTACACCTTC CASSLLTGRYGYTF
TRBJ2-7 TRBV28 14 TRBD1 TGTGCCAGCAGTGTGGGGGGACAGGGGCCCATCCCACACTTC CASSVGGQGPIPHF
TRBJ2-7 TRBV27 18 NA TGTGCCAGCAGTTTATCCTCTAATGTGGGATCTATTCTTTACGAGCAGTACTTC CASSLSSNVGSILYEQYF
TRBJ1-2 TRBV7-2 16 NA TGTGCCAGCAGCTTAGATTTCATGAGGGTTAGGATTGGCTACACCTTC CASSLDFMRVRIGYTF
TRBJ2-7 TRBV5-1 13 NA TGCGCCAGCAGCATCCAGGGGGGTACCGAGCAGTACTTC CASSIQGGTEQYF
TRBJ2-3 TRBV6-6 13 NA TGTGCCAGCAGTTATTCGGGCATCGATACGCAGTATTTT CASSYSGIDTQYF
TRBJ1-3 TRBV6-5 14 NA TGTGCCAGCACCTCACCCGGGCTTGGAAACACCATATATTTT CASTSPGLGNTIYF
TRBJ1-1 TRBV27 18 TRBD1 TGTGCCAGCAGTCCCCCGCCGTGGACAGGGGGTCGGAACACTGAAGCTTTCTTT CASSPPPWTGGRNTEAFF
TRBJ1-2 TRBV28 13 NA TGTGCCAGCAGTTTATCGGGAAACTATGGCTACACCTTC CASSLSGNYGYTF
TRBJ1-6 TRBV4-1 16 NA TGCGCCAGCAGCCAAGAAGAGACACCCAATAATTCACCCCTCCACTTT CASSQEETPNNSPLHF
TRBJ1-3 TRBV30 15 TRBD1 TGTGCCTGGAGTCGGGACAGCGGCTCTGGAAACACCATATATTTT CAWSRDSGSGNTIYF
TRBJ2-2 TRBV5-4 16 NA TGTGCCAGCAGCTTCCCCCGGGGTTCAAACACCGGGGAGCTGTTTTTT CASSFPRGSNTGELFF
TRBJ2-3 TRBV7-2 15 TRBD2 TGTGCCAGCAGAACCTGGGCGGGAGCCACAGATACGCAGTATTTT CASRTWAGATDTQYF
TRBJ1-5 TRBV5-7 15 NA TGTGCCAGCAGCTTGGTACGGGACATAGGACAGCCCCAGCATTTT CASSLVRDIGQPQHF
TRBJ2-3 TRBV7-2 15 TRBD2 TGTGCCAGCAGCTTAGTAGCGGGAGGGGGAGATACGCAGTATTTT CASSLVAGGGDTQYF
TRBJ2-1 TRBV5-6 11 NA TGTGCCAGCAGCTTTTCTCCTGAGCAGTTCTTC CASSFSPEQFF
TRBJ1-4 TRBV28 14 NA TGTGCCAGCAGTCCAGGGAGGAGGCTTCAAAAACTGTTTTTT CASSPGRRLQKLFF